One T cell receptor beta chain is described in this entry. This clone turned up a few times. Its antigen target is currently unknown. Base qualities were left out, and no much larger clone turns up one base away. Participants in the prospective study were enrolled through a virtual design, were aged about 18 to 89 years, and lived in fewer than 30 United States geographic areas. Cohort assignment in the prospective study relied on participant-reported clinical history from a screening survey and a study questionnaire. ImmuneRACE Cohort 3 recovered participants were defined by two consecutive negative NP/OP PCR tests, healthcare professional clearance, or symptom resolution. In the prospective study, mobile phlebotomists collected whole blood, serum and a nasopharyngeal or oropharyngeal swab from each participant. Additional blood draws and questionnaires over an approximately 2-month period could optionally be provided by prospective study participants. Before DNA extraction, blood samples from the prospective study were shipped at room temperature or frozen.

TCRbeta CDR3 regions were amplified from genomic DNA using the immunoSEQ Assay, a bias-controlled multiplex PCR. On the study's bioinformatics: The number of nucleated cells in each sample was estimated from the amplification of reference gene primers within the assay. To quantify the absolute abundance of each unique TCRbeta CDR3 rearrangement, sequence reads were collapsed and filtered. Productive Simpson clonality was computed per sample as the square root of Simpson's diversity index over productive rearrangements. TCRdb carries this immuneACCESS record with in-frame sequences only. Its versions omit some clonotypes, under half of them owing to an unresolved V gene in the studies checked, with the rest unexplained. V, J and clone size are those of that table, while D and trimming were read from the DNA. The sample records approximately 160,000 clones, around 78% of which are singletons. The ten largest clones take up 4.4% of the sample.

The germline V gene provides CDR1 MNHEY and CDR2 SVGAGI. At the junction V is shortened by 0 bases and J by 3 bases, with 9 bases in between. The CDR3, from cysteine to valine, totals 14 residues. The kept DNA is CDR3 alone, 42 bases in frame from the first base. This sample was included in a study of blood T cell repertoires in COVID-19 (TCRdb year 2020). Background for the entire study: The collaborator samples originated in the United States, Italy and Spain and spanned the acute and convalescent phases of COVID-19. The prospective study material was composed of cDNA or gDNA derived from T cells, B-cell-depleted T cells, or PBMCs. Deeply sampled blood TCRbeta repertoires from subjects exposed to, actively infected with, or recovered from COVID-19 were included in the dataset. The repertoires were released in a freely available public database intended as a resource for research on the immune response to SARS-CoV-2. The samples were drawn from two sources: the first 160 participants of the ongoing ImmuneRACE study, and some 1,300 subjects contributed by 6 global collaborators. The sample metadata nearly always contained a de-identified subject ID, COVID-19 status, age in years and sex. HLA class I and class II types, where available, came from metadata supplied by the sample provider rather than from assay-based typing. Summary of the overall study and its limitations: The amount of clinical and demographic metadata varied by source and participant and was provided uncurated.

The origin of this receptor is a woman in her forties or fifties who had recovered from COVID-19. Material: PBMCs or T cells enriched from blood (not recorded which). The sequence joins TRBV6-5 to TRBJ2-7; confidence is insufficient to name the D gene. The CDR3: CASSYSMTGYEQYV. The DNA sequence follows: TGTGCCAGCAGTTACTCCATGACTGGCTACGAGCAGTACGTC.